This T cell receptor beta chain was obtained from a study of T cell responses to AZD1222 COVID-19 vaccine. Findings and caveats of the study: Mostly white British, mostly female donors; authors suggested clonal diversity may be underestimated. Spike regions recognized by vaccine-associated CD4 TCRs spanned the protein, led by 160-218 and 743-854. Among AZD1222 vaccinees, only six or seven were seropositive at baseline.

In regard to this clone: The antigen is unknown.

This CDR3 region has 18 residues. Germline values: CDR1 LGHNA, CDR2 YNFKEQ. Trimming removed 0 bases from V and 5 bases from J; junction bases left unmatched: 9. TCRdb's copy holds only in-frame clones and misses some; the assay was immunoSEQ multiplex PCR. The sample shows fewer than 150,000 clones, 90% of them seen only once. The TCR originated in an adult who received the AZD1222 COVID-19 vaccine. The source was peripheral blood, collected 28 days after the second AZD1222 dose. The gene calls are TRBV4-2 and TRBJ2-3; TRBD2 aligns across 12 bases. The DNA for the CDR3 is TGTGCCAGCAGCCAAGATTGGAGACTAGCGGGAGTACAAGATACGCAGTATTTT. This gives the protein CASSQDWRLAGVQDTQYF.